Listed here are 17 T cell receptor beta chains from one sample, sequenced in a study of T cell responses to AZD1222 COVID-19 vaccine. Assay: immunoSEQ multiplex PCR; the TCRdb copy retains only in-frame clones and omits some. The data contain around 170,000 clones, 75% to 95% of them singletons. The sequencing used peripheral blood, collected on day 0 of AZD1222 vaccination. The receptors here all came from an adult in good health.

V gene TRBV7-3 combines with J gene TRBJ2-2; no reliable D call. The CDR3 consists of 14 residues. The germline V and J ends were trimmed by 1 base and 4 bases, with 7 bases remaining between them. Germline loops: CDR1 SGHTA, CDR2 FQGTGA. The CDR3 bases are TGTGCCAGCAGCTTAAGGAGTAGCACCGGGGAGCTGTTTTTT. Protein sequence: CASSLRSSTGELFF.

The genes are TRBV9 and TRBJ2-3; TRBD1 matches 7 bases. The CDR3 is 16 amino acids. Germline V gives CDR1 SGDLS, CDR2 YYNGEE. V gave up 3 bases and J gave up 2 bases; unmatched junction bases: 9. The CDR3 region is CASSGTGDLPTDTQYF. In DNA form, the CDR3 reads TGTGCCAGCAGCGGTACAGGGGACCTCCCCACAGATACGCAGTATTTT.

The chain combines TRBV13 with TRBJ2-7, with TRBD2 matching 11 bases. Germline trimming cut 5 bases from V and 2 bases from J; bases unmatched to any gene: 11. There are 17 residues in the CDR3. Germline V lookup: CDR1 PRHDT, CDR2 FYEKMQ (reference sequence). CDR3 coding DNA: TGTGCCAGCAGCCCCTGGGCTAGCGGGGGGATCGCCTACGAGCAGTACTTC. This codes for CASSPWASGGIAYEQYF.

The chain uses TRBV7-3 and TRBJ1-1, with D uncertain. This CDR3 is 13 amino acids long. CDR1 is SGHTA and CDR2 is FQGTGA in the germline V gene. The V gene lost 2 bases and the J gene lost 0 bases, with 4 bases spanning the gap. In nucleotides, the CDR3 is TGTGCCAGCAGCTTATTAGTGAACACTGAAGCTTTCTTT. Protein product: CASSLLVNTEAFF. Complete variable domain (other parts from reference TRBV7-3 and TRBJ1-1): GAGVSQTPSNKVTEKGKYVELRCDPISGHTALYWYRQSLGQGPEFLIYFQGTGAADDSGLPNDRFFAVRPEGSVSTLKIQRTERGDSAVYLCASSLLVNTEAFFGQGTRLTVV.

The genes are TRBV13 and TRBJ2-7; tentative D call: TRBD2 (6 bases). V was trimmed by 1 base and J by 0 bases, leaving 7 bases between them. The V gene's germline CDR1 is PRHDT and CDR2 FYEKMQ (reference sequence). CDR3 length: 14 amino acids. CDR3 DNA sequence: TGTGCCAGCAGCTTAGCCGGGAGCTCCTACGAGCAGTACTTC. Translating it yields CASSLAGSSYEQYF.

This chain joins TRBV6-4 and TRBJ2-2, with 7 bases aligning to TRBD1. The CDR3 is 14 amino acids. CDR1 and CDR2 (germline): MRHNA, SNTAGT. The trim removed 5 bases at V and 3 bases at J, leaving 3 bases unmatched. The CDR3 DNA reads TGTGCCAGCAGTACAGGGGATGACACCGGGGAGCTGTTTTTT. This translates into CASSTGDDTGELFF.

V is TRBV7-3 and J is TRBJ2-1; 7 bases align to TRBD1. There are 13 residues in the CDR3. The V segment lost 5 bases and the J segment 7 bases; nucleotides outside the gene matches: 5. Germline V gene data show CDR1 as SGHTA and CDR2 as FQGTGA. CDR3 sequence reads: CASSRQGLNEQFF. The DNA for the CDR3 is TGTGCCAGCAGCCGACAGGGTTTGAATGAGCAGTTCTTC.

J is TRBJ2-5 and V is TRBV2, with 10 bases fitting TRBD1. The CDR3 sequence is 14 residues long. V dropped 9 bases and J dropped 0; count of bases not matched to a gene: 4. From germline, CDR1 is SNHLY and CDR2 FYNNEI. CDR3 sequence reads: CASWDRGNQETQYF. The CDR3 nucleotides read TGTGCCAGTTGGGACAGGGGCAACCAAGAGACCCAGTACTTC.

The V gene is TRBV27, the J gene TRBJ2-1; 7 bases fit TRBD2. The CDR3 sequence is 12 residues long. Trimming at V came to 8 bases and at J to 9 bases, leaving 7 bases not matched to a gene. Germline assignment: CDR1 MNHEY and CDR2 SMNVEV (reference sequence). In DNA form, the CDR3 reads TGTGCCAGCGGACTAGGTTCAAGTGAGCAGTTCTTC. This translates into CASGLGSSEQFF.

The chain uses TRBV28 and TRBJ1-4, with 7 bases lining up with TRBD1. Trimming at V came to 6 bases and at J to 6 bases, leaving 7 bases not matched to a gene. Germline-derived CDR1 and CDR2 are MDHEN and SYDVKM. The CDR3 contains 14 residues. The CDR3 DNA follows: TGTGCCAGCAGGCTACAGGGGACCCATGAAAAACTGTTTTTT. It specifies CASRLQGTHEKLFF.

The chain uses TRBV2 and TRBJ2-3; 9 nucleotides agree with TRBD1. Germline CDR1 and CDR2: SNHLY and FYNNEI. Germline trimming cut 5 bases from V and 0 bases from J; bases unmatched to any gene: 6. The CDR3 consists of 16 residues. In DNA form, the CDR3 reads TGTGCCAGCAGTCCACGGACAGGGGAGAGCACAGATACGCAGTATTTT. Translated, it gives CASSPRTGESTDTQYF.

The V call is TRBV7-2, the J call TRBJ2-7; 11 positions agree with TRBD2. Trimming cost V 4 bases and J 2 bases; bases outside gene matches: 1. Germline V CDR1 and CDR2: SGHTA, FQGNSA. This CDR3 contains 14 residues. The CDR3 bases are TGTGCCAGCAGCTGGGGACTAGCGGCCTACGAGCAGTACTTC. Translated, it gives CASSWGLAAYEQYF. Full variable domain (outside the CDR3, taken from reference TRBV7-2 and TRBJ2-7): GAGVSQSPSNKVTEKGKDVELRCDPISGHTALYWYRQSLGQGLEFLIYFQGNSAPDKSGLPSDRFSAERTGGSVSTLTIQRTQQEDSAVYLCASSWGLAAYEQYFGPGTRLTVT.

J is TRBJ1-2 and V is TRBV9, with a tentative D call TRBD1 (6 bases). This CDR3 comprises 13 residues. Trimming stripped 0 bases from V and 7 bases from J, with 10 bases between. Germline V gene sequence: CDR1 SGDLS, CDR2 YYNGEE. CDR3 in DNA: TGTGCCAGCAGCGTAGGGACAGAAGGTGGCTACACCTTC. This gives the protein CASSVGTEGGYTF. The whole variable domain, remainder taken from reference TRBV9 and TRBJ1-2, is DSGVTQTPKHLITATGQRVTLRCSPRSGDLSVYWYQQSLDQGLQFLIQYYNGEERAKGNILERFSAQQFPDLHSELNLSSLELGDSALYFCASSVGTEGGYTFGSGTRLTVV.

The chain has TRBV27 and TRBJ1-2; 7 bases align to TRBD1. J lost 2 bases, V lost 8 bases, and 5 bases had no gene match. The CDR3 is 13 amino acids. Germline V gene sequence: CDR1 MNHEY, CDR2 SMNVEV (reference sequence). In DNA form, the CDR3 reads TGTGCCAGCCGCTCGACAGGGAACTATGGCTACACCTTC. This codes for CASRSTGNYGYTF.

J is TRBJ1-2 and V is TRBV6-5; TRBD1 matches at 8 bases. Germline trimming cut 11 bases from V and 5 bases from J; bases unmatched to any gene: 16. The CDR3 sequence is 15 residues long. Germline assignment: CDR1 MNHEY and CDR2 SVGAGI. CDR3 loop: CASRRGGTGGYGYTF. For the CDR3, the DNA is TGTGCCTCCCGCCGGGGGGGTACAGGGGGTTATGGCTACACCTTC.

This rearrangement joins TRBV10-1 to TRBJ1-4; D possibly corresponds to TRBD1 (6 bases). The CDR3 has 15 amino acids. Trimming took off 2 bases at V and 6 bases at J, with 13 bases between the two ends. The germline V gene has CDR1 WNHNN and CDR2 SYGVQD (reference sequence). DNA for the CDR3: TGCGCCAGCAGTGAGGCCGGGGGGCCTTATGAAAAACTGTTTTTT. Its protein product is CASSEAGGPYEKLFF.

This clone turned up a few times. CDR3 sequence reads: CASSSRLMNTEAFF. The CDR3 nucleotides read TGTGCCAGCAGTTCCAGACTAATGAACACTGAAGCTTTCTTT. The chain links TRBV2 to TRBJ1-1; D not resolved. Germline V gives CDR1 SNHLY, CDR2 FYNNEI. With 5 bases removed from V and 0 bases from J, the gap between germline ends came to 10 bases. CDR3 length: 14 residues.